The rows below give T cell receptor beta chains drawn from one sample of a study of blood T cell repertoires in COVID-19. The protocol was immunoSEQ multiplex PCR, while the TCRdb copy is restricted to in-frame clones and leaves out a portion. The sample holds roughly 350,000 clones; around 87% are singletons and the top ten take about 6%. Material: peripheral blood. These receptors originate from a woman aged 50 to 60 with COVID-19, enrolled during active disease. The conserved cysteine and the conserved F or W are not part of the CDR3 here.

>TRBV10-1|TRBJ1-4
ASSPGQKNEKLF
>TRBV7-2|TRBJ1-1
ASSLVGGAGYTEAF
>TRBV5-1|TRBJ2-3
ASSLGPDRGGDTQY
>TRBV7-2|TRBJ2-1
ASSRRAGTFSYNEQF
>TRBV5-1|TRBJ2-1
ASFLHPGLAWGEQF
>TRBV11-3|TRBJ1-3
ASRWGLRDFSGNTIY
>TRBV19|TRBJ1-1
ASSNDRDGGAF
>TRBV3-1/TRBV3-2|TRBJ2-3
ASSEGASGITDTQY
>TRBV11-3|TRBJ1-1
ASSLPHDRGKAF
>TRBV5-5|TRBJ1-1
ASSLLRGQNTEAF
>TRBV18|TRBJ1-4
ASSPNPGQFNEKLF
>TRBV7-6|TRBJ1-1
ASRLQGDNTEAF
>TRBV24-1|TRBJ2-3
ASATQY
>TRBV5-1|TRBJ2-7
ASSWRGGASGSASEQY
>TRBV5-1|TRBJ2-5
ASSFLETQY
>TRBV5-4|TRBJ2-6
ASSPLLGDIDSGANVLT